This TCR beta chain is drawn from a study of molecular identifiers for immune sequencing clone quantification. This clonotype came up many times. TCRdb reanalysed the PCR reads using MiXCR and keeps one entry per CDR3 protein. The sample contains about 640,000 distinct CDR3 sequences, approximately 20% of which appear only once. The CDR3 covers 15 residues. V dropped 4 bases and J dropped 2 bases, with 12 bases sitting between them. Germline lookup yields CDR1 SGHDT and CDR2 YYEEEE. The receptor's source is a human donor in good health. Some libraries in this study had Jurkat cell RNA spiked in. Sequencing was carried out using naive CD8+ T cells from blood, with Jurkat cell RNA spiked in. Specified subset: FACS-sorted CD8+CD4-CCR7+CD45RA+ naive T cells. This chain joins TRBV5-6 and TRBJ2-2, with D possibly matching TRBD1 (5 bases). The CDR3 nucleotides are TGTGCCAGCAGCCAATTGACAGTTAACACCGGGGAGCTGTTTTTT. Its protein product is CASSQLTVNTGELFF.